This TCR beta chain originates from a study of blood T cell repertoires in COVID-19. As for the study in general: PBMCs, B-cell-depleted T cells, or T cells were the source of the cDNA or gDNA that made up the material.

Germline V gene sequence: CDR1 ENHRY, CDR2 SYGVKD. The ends were cut back, 8 bases at V and 0 bases at J, with 13 bases in the middle. This CDR3 is built from 14 residues. Study members were between roughly 18 and 100 years old and lived in 24 US regions. Recovered participants had two consecutive negative NP/OP PCR tests, healthcare professional clearance, or symptom resolution. In the authors' methods: By means of reference gene primer amplification, nucleated cell counts were estimated. The data were produced by immunoSEQ multiplex PCR, yet TCRdb's version contains in-frame clones alone and is incomplete. The DNA gave D and trimming, while V, J and clone size come from that table. The repertoire holds 300,000 to 400,000 clones, with more than 70% as singletons.

The chain combines TRBV10-3 with TRBJ1-1; possible D gene TRBD1, 6 bases. The material sequenced was PBMCs or T cells enriched from blood (not recorded which). The receptor's source is a woman aged 18-35 years who had recovered from COVID-19. In DNA, the CDR3 is TGTGCCATCCAGTCAGGGGATGTGAACACTGAAGCTTTCTTT. Residues: CAIQSGDVNTEAFF.